The source of this TCR beta chain is a study of CD8 T cells in Susac syndrome (dated by TCRdb to between 2018 and 2021). Study-level background: Whether CD8+ T cell activation and differentiation in Susac syndrome was antigen driven was tested using repertoire sequencing. Study-wide conclusions, independent of this receptor: The study acknowledged that relatively few individuals were included in the TCR sequencing and HLA analysis.

Peripheral blood CD8+ and CD4+ T cells from healthy donors, Susac syndrome patients and multiple sclerosis patients were profiled by high-throughput TCR beta sequencing. The multiple sclerosis controls were treatment-naive patients whose relapsing-remitting disease, either stable or active, fulfilled the revised McDonald criteria. CD8+ TEMRA cells were enriched by FACS, while bulk CD8+ and CD4+ T cells were purified by magnetic negative isolation. Blood was collected in EDTA tubes and processed within 24 hours, with PBMCs isolated through density gradient centrifugation. PBMCs intended for TCR sequencing were frozen in liquid nitrogen and were later thawed in a 37 degrees C water bath. Purity of sorted or isolated CD4+, CD8+ and CD8+ TEMRA cells was at least 90%. RNA was extracted using the RNeasy kit, and roughly 0.5 to 1 microgram was reverse transcribed with random hexamers. TCR beta CDR3 regions were amplified with the immunoSEQ multiplex PCR assay covering 54 Vbeta and 13 Jbeta segments. To correct PCR amplification bias, a synthetic template baseline was used for both primer optimization and computational correction. The study's own analysis went as follows. Reads were annotated to V, D and J genes per IMGT and analyzed with immunoSEQ Analyzer, keeping only productive sequences. Clonality was computed as one minus Shannon entropy normalized by log2 of the number of productive unique sequences. For each patient and control, public and private clones were evaluated within the 100 most prevalent clones. A clone was defined as Susac-specific if it was absent from the healthy and MS cohorts, from 1052 published viral clones and from other ImmuneACCESS disease sequences. The raw public data were reprocessed by TCRdb itself: fastp quality trimming at Q25, MiXCR clonotype calling, in-frame beta chains only. All rows with the same CDR3 protein become a single entry with the most common DNA and genes. The V and J calls reflect TCRdb's pipeline rather than the authors' work. In all, the sample holds about 300,000 distinct CDR3 sequences, and 92% of those were seen once. The top ten clonotypes cover 0.06% to 0.075% of the sample.

From the germline V gene, CDR1 is ENHRY and CDR2 is SYGVKD. Measured from the cysteine to the phenylalanine, the CDR3 is 19 residues long. Kept here is only the CDR3 DNA, which spans 57 bases and is read in frame from base 1. Germline trimming: 2 bases from V, 0 bases from J; junction bases outside gene matches: 14. This clonotype was seen once. Its binding antigen is unknown. One base away there is no much larger clone; base qualities are not given. Support from one read is weak. What was sequenced was CD4+ T cells from PBMCs. This clonotype was obtained from a human donor with multiple sclerosis. The sequence joins TRBV10-3 to TRBJ2-3, with 7 bases in between that match TRBD2. The CDR3 region has the sequence CAISEPGTKFFGSTDTQYF. The nucleotide sequence is TGTGCCATCAGTGAGCCCGGGACTAAATTCTTCGGCAGCACAGATACGCAGTATTTT.